This is a list of T cell receptor beta chains from one sample in a study of siplizumab effects on memory and regulatory T cells. Assay used: immunoSEQ multiplex PCR; TCRdb lists only in-frame clones, some missing. The sample shows about 110,000 clones, about 91% of them seen only once. The sample was Tregs sorted from blood. These receptor sequences come from a human donor in good health. CDR3s include the opening cysteine and the closing phenylalanine or tryptophan. D genes are given only for firm matches. Where a row states a size, it is once, few, many or the class of an expanded clone; other rows omit it.

v_call	clone_size	d_call	cdr3_length	j_call	cdr3_aa	cdr3_nt
TRBV7-9	once	TRBD2	15	TRBJ2-1	CASSRLALLGREQFF	TGTGCCAGCAGCAGACTAGCGCTCTTAGGGAGAGAGCAGTTCTTC
TRBV5-4	NA	NA	16	TRBJ2-1	CASSLALGVSGNEQFF	TGTGCCAGCAGCTTGGCTTTAGGGGTTTCTGGCAATGAGCAGTTCTTC
TRBV7-9	NA	NA	15	TRBJ1-1	CASSFDPRQNTEAFF	TGTGCCAGCAGCTTCGACCCCAGACAGAACACTGAAGCTTTCTTT
TRBV7-9	NA	TRBD1	16	TRBJ2-7	CASSLVNRGFTYEQYF	TGTGCCAGCAGCTTAGTTAACAGGGGGTTCACCTACGAGCAGTACTTC
TRBV4-1	NA	NA	13	TRBJ1-2	CASSQATGYGYTF	TGCGCCAGCAGCCAAGCCACAGGCTATGGCTACACCTTC
TRBV5-1	NA	NA	16	TRBJ2-3	CASSARGTGGTDTQYF	TGCGCCAGCAGCGCCAGGGGCACGGGGGGCACAGATACGCAGTATTTT
TRBV11-2	NA	TRBD1	13	TRBJ1-2	CASSVGQGYGYTF	TGTGCCAGCAGCGTGGGACAGGGGTATGGCTACACCTTC
TRBV11-2	NA	NA	15	TRBJ2-6	CASSLPGSGANVLTF	TGTGCCAGCAGCTTACCCGGATCTGGGGCCAACGTCCTGACTTTC
TRBV4-1	NA	TRBD2	17	TRBJ2-3	CASSQETSGGPADTQYF	TGCGCCAGCAGCCAAGAAACTAGCGGGGGGCCGGCTGATACGCAGTATTTT
TRBV10-3	NA	NA	11	TRBJ2-2	CAISKPGELFF	TGTGCCATCAGTAAGCCCGGGGAGCTGTTTTTT
TRBV6-1	NA	NA	14	TRBJ2-1	CASSEVASYNEQFF	TGTGCCAGCAGTGAAGTAGCGTCCTACAATGAGCAGTTCTTC
TRBV2	NA	TRBD2	15	TRBJ2-7	CASSDYGGRSYEQYF	TGTGCCAGCAGTGATTACGGCGGGAGGAGCTACGAGCAGTACTTC
TRBV30	NA	NA	17	TRBJ1-2	CAWSVRSDSSGDYGYTF	TGTGCCTGGAGTGTACGATCGGACTCATCCGGGGACTATGGCTACACCTTC
TRBV5-5	NA	NA	14	TRBJ2-7	CASSPTSGHYEQYF	TGTGCCAGCAGCCCCACATCGGGGCACTACGAGCAGTACTTC
TRBV10-3	NA	TRBD1	13	TRBJ2-1	CATTGGPYNEQFF	TGTGCCACGACAGGGGGCCCCTACAATGAGCAGTTCTTC
TRBV5-1	NA	NA	18	TRBJ1-6	CASSPRPGRTLYNSPLHF	TGCGCCAGCAGCCCCCGCCCGGGACGGACACTATATAATTCACCCCTCCACTTT
TRBV29-1	once	NA	12	TRBJ1-2	CSAVGGADGYTF	TGCAGCGCGGTGGGAGGGGCCGATGGCTACACCTTC
TRBV6-1	NA	NA	13	TRBJ1-1	CASIPWVGTEAFF	TGTGCCAGCATTCCATGGGTCGGCACTGAAGCTTTCTTT
TRBV6-6	NA	NA	12	TRBJ1-2	CASSYTTGGYTF	TGTGCCAGCAGTTACACGACAGGTGGCTACACCTTC
TRBV7-2	NA	TRBD1	12	TRBJ1-2	CASDDRVDGYTF	TGTGCCAGCGACGACAGGGTGGATGGCTACACCTTC
TRBV4-2	NA	NA	14	TRBJ2-1	CASSQIRSYNEQFF	TGTGCCAGCAGCCAAATCCGCTCCTACAATGAGCAGTTCTTC
TRBV13	once	NA	14	TRBJ1-2	CASSSRTLNYGYTF	TGTGCCAGCAGCTCTAGGACGCTAAACTATGGCTACACCTTC
TRBV29-1	NA	TRBD1	13	TRBJ1-5	CSTQGQGGQPQHF	TGCAGCACTCAAGGACAGGGTGGTCAGCCCCAGCATTTT
TRBV6-5	once	TRBD2	16	TRBJ2-7	CASSYSGTSGTYEQYF	TGTGCCAGCAGTTACTCGGGGACTAGCGGAACCTACGAGCAGTACTTC
TRBV4-1	NA	TRBD1	17	TRBJ2-5	CASSQDPDRGRRETQYF	TGCGCCAGCAGCCAAGATCCGGACAGGGGCCGCCGGGAGACCCAGTACTTC
TRBV7-2	NA	TRBD1	16	TRBJ1-5	CASSLGGTVAGQPQHF	TGTGCCAGCAGCTTAGGAGGGACAGTGGCGGGGCAGCCCCAGCATTTT
TRBV7-9	NA	NA	12	TRBJ1-5	CASSFGNQPQHF	TGTGCCAGCAGCTTTGGGAATCAGCCCCAGCATTTT
TRBV5-1	NA	NA	13	TRBJ2-3	CASSRRSLTTQYF	TGCGCCAGCAGCAGACGATCTTTGACTACGCAGTATTTT
TRBV5-5	NA	TRBD1	14	TRBJ2-7	CASSRQGSAYEQYF	TGTGCCAGCAGCAGACAGGGATCCGCATACGAGCAGTACTTC
TRBV6-5	once	TRBD2	16	TRBJ2-2	CASSFWGGTHTGELFF	TGTGCCAGCAGTTTCTGGGGGGGAACGCACACCGGGGAGCTGTTTTTT
TRBV19	NA	TRBD1	14	TRBJ1-2	CATGQGVFRYGYTF	TGTGCCACGGGACAGGGCGTATTTCGGTATGGCTACACCTTC
TRBV6-5	NA	NA	13	TRBJ1-1	CASRLRTNTEAFF	TGTGCCAGTCGACTTAGGACGAACACTGAAGCTTTCTTT
TRBV10-1	NA	NA	16	TRBJ2-2	CASSESREEVAGELFF	TGCGCCAGCAGTGAGTCTAGGGAAGAAGTTGCCGGGGAGCTGTTTTTT
TRBV29-1	NA	NA	12	TRBJ1-1	CSVVGHYTEAFF	TGCAGCGTTGTTGGCCACTACACTGAAGCTTTCTTT
TRBV7-8	once	NA	14	TRBJ2-5	CASSPEPGKETQYF	TGTGCCAGCAGCCCCGAACCAGGAAAAGAGACTCAGTACTTC
TRBV28	NA	NA	14	TRBJ1-2	CASSLAVSNYGYTF	TGTGCCAGCAGTTTAGCAGTTTCTAACTATGGCTACACCTTC
TRBV10-2	NA	TRBD2	16	TRBJ2-7	CASVPGLAGGSYEQYF	TGCGCCAGTGTCCCGGGACTAGCGGGGGGTTCCTACGAGCAGTACTTC
TRBV30	NA	NA	12	TRBJ2-6	CAWGSGANVLTF	TGTGCCTGGGGCTCTGGGGCCAACGTCCTGACTTTC
TRBV2	NA	TRBD1	15	TRBJ1-2	CASSTRQGANYGYTF	TGTGCCAGCAGTACTCGACAGGGCGCCAACTATGGCTACACCTTC